Each of the 21 T cell receptor beta chains below was sequenced from the same sample in a study of Ad26.COV2.S vaccination and SARS-CoV-2 variants. Assay: immunoSEQ multiplex PCR; the TCRdb copy retains only in-frame clones and omits some. The sample has 350,000 to 450,000 clones, around 89% seen once. Treatment in this sample: roughly 19 received Ad26.COV2.S at low or high dose, single or two shots; about 5 received placebo; per-sample allocation not given. Specimens were obtained on day 63 following the first vaccine or placebo injection. The input for sequencing was peripheral blood, taken in a trial of Ad26.COV2.S vaccine versus placebo. These receptors were taken from a person between 18 and 60 years old who received the Ad26.COV2.S COVID-19 vaccine or a placebo.

This clone was recorded only once. The rearrangement joins TRBV2 to TRBJ1-1; D might be TRBD1 (5 bases). V lost 7 bases to trimming and J lost 3 bases, with 12 bases between them. The CDR3 contains 13 residues. From germline, CDR1 is SNHLY and CDR2 FYNNEI. CDR3 coding DNA: TGTGCCAGCAATAAGGGGTCGGACACTGAAGCTTTCTTT. Translation: CASNKGSDTEAFF.

The rearrangement joins TRBV6-1 to TRBJ2-7; D might be TRBD1 or TRBD2, each matching 5 bases. The length of the CDR3 is 15 residues. V lost 1 base and J lost 5, with 15 bases in between. Germline values: CDR1 MNHNS, CDR2 SASEGT. CDR3 amino acids: CASSEGGAPPHEQYF. CDR3 in DNA: TGTGCCAGCAGTGAAGGAGGGGCGCCTCCCCACGAGCAGTACTTC.

The V call is TRBV28, the J call TRBJ1-5; D gene uncertain. The CDR3 length is 14 residues. Germline V gene sequence: CDR1 MDHEN, CDR2 SYDVKM. Trimming left V 3 bases short and J 0 bases short, with 6 bases between. Here the CDR3 DNA reads TGTGCCAGCAGTTTGCTGTATAGCAATCAGCCCCAGCATTTT. This codes for CASSLLYSNQPQHF. Based on the CDR3 plus reference TRBV28 and TRBJ1-5, the full variable domain is DVKVTQSSRYLVKRTGEKVFLECVQDMDHENMFWYRQDPGLGLRLIYFSYDVKMKEKGDIPEGYSVSREKKERFSLILESASTNQTSMYLCASSLLYSNQPQHFGDGTRLSIL.

The chain links TRBV30 to TRBJ2-2; D gene unclear. Trimming took 0 bases from V and 9 from J, leaving 8 bases between them. This CDR3 contains 12 residues. Germline-derived CDR1 and CDR2 are GTSNPN and SVGIG (reference sequence). The CDR3 nucleotides are TGTGCCTGGAGTGTAGAAGCCCGGGAGCTGTTTTTT. It encodes CAWSVEARELFF.

This chain links TRBV19 with TRBJ2-7; 11 nucleotides match TRBD2. Trimming removed 3 bases from V and 5 bases from J; junction bases left unmatched: 9. This CDR3 comprises 16 residues. From germline, CDR1 is LNHDA and CDR2 SQIVND (reference sequence). CDR3 nucleotide sequence: TGTGCCAGTAGTATTTTTAGCGGGAGGGCCTATCACGAGCAGTACTTC. Translated: CASSIFSGRAYHEQYF.

The CDR3 loop reads CASSQRDLWGEQYF. CDR3 coding DNA: TGTGCCAGCAGCCAGAGGGATCTTTGGGGGGAGCAGTACTTC. This chain uses TRBV3-1 (or the pseudogene TRBV3-2) with TRBJ2-7; D may be TRBD1 or TRBD2 (5 bases each). Germline CDR1 LGHDT, CDR2 YNNKEL (reference sequence). The ends were cut back, 3 bases at V and 7 bases at J, with 16 bases in the middle. The CDR3 extends over 14 amino acids.

The chain is built from TRBV5-1 and TRBJ2-1; 11 nucleotides line up with TRBD2. This CDR3 spans 16 amino acids. Germline V gene data show CDR1 as SGHRS and CDR2 as YFSETQ. The J segment lost 4 bases and the V segment lost 0 bases, leaving 3 bases of the junction unmatched. CDR3 sequence reads: CASSLEGLADYNEQFF. The CDR3 DNA is TGCGCCAGCAGCTTGGAGGGACTAGCGGATTACAATGAGCAGTTCTTC.

Details on this clone: In the same sample, other DNA sequences code for this CDR3. The chain couples TRBV30 to TRBJ2-1; D gene ambiguous. CDR3 length equals 12 residues. Trimming left V 2 bases short and J 1 base short, with 3 bases between. The germline V gene has CDR1 GTSNPN and CDR2 SVGIG (reference sequence). The CDR3 spells CAWSSSYNEQFF. CDR3 bases: TGTGCCTGGAGTTCTTCCTACAATGAGCAGTTCTTC.

The chain joins TRBV9 to TRBJ2-7; D is unclear. The V gene's germline CDR1 is SGDLS and CDR2 YYNGEE. Trimming cost V 2 bases and J 2 bases, with 11 bases left between them. CDR3 length equals 14 residues. DNA of the CDR3: TGTGCCAGCAGCGTCGGCCTGAATGCCTACGAGCAGTACTTC. Translated, it gives CASSVGLNAYEQYF.

This clone was counted a single time. This chain uses TRBV25-1 with TRBJ2-5, with 7 bases that match TRBD2. The J segment lost 1 base and the V segment lost 4 bases, leaving 6 bases of the junction unmatched. Germline assignment: CDR1 MGHDK and CDR2 SYGVNS. CDR3 size: 15 residues. The CDR3 DNA reads TGTGCCAGCAGTGTAACGGGAGGATCCCAAGAGACCCAGTACTTC. Residues: CASSVTGGSQETQYF.

This clone was counted only a few times. The chain joins TRBV30 to TRBJ2-7, with D unclear. The CDR3 runs 13 residues. From germline, CDR1 is GTSNPN and CDR2 SVGIG (reference sequence). The V end lost 8 bases, the J end lost 2 bases, and 16 bases lay between the germline ends. The DNA for the CDR3 is TGTGCCCCGCACCTTGGTTCGGCCTACGAGCAGTACTTC. It translates to CAPHLGSAYEQYF.

The chain recombines TRBV6-2 or TRBV6-3 with TRBJ2-7; the match to TRBD2 covers 11 bases. V dropped 5 bases and J dropped 9; count of bases not matched to a gene: 9. CDR3 length equals 14 residues. In germline, CDR1 is MNHEY, CDR2 SVGEGT. CDR3 coding DNA: TGTGCCAGCAGTCCGCCGGGACTAGCGGCCCCGCAGTACTTC. Protein product: CASSPPGLAAPQYF.

The V call is TRBV30, the J call TRBJ1-2; D not resolved. This CDR3 is 11 amino acids long. V lost 0 bases and J 7 bases, leaving 6 bases between the germline ends. Germline CDR1 GTSNPN, CDR2 SVGIG (reference sequence). In DNA form, the CDR3 reads TGTGCCTGGAGTGTACGAAGTGGCTACACCTTC. Its translation is CAWSVRSGYTF.

The rearrangement joins TRBV6-5 to TRBJ2-5; no clear D. Per the germline V gene, CDR1 is MNHEY and CDR2 is SVGAGI. Trimming shortened V by 6 bases and J by 5 bases, and 7 bases separated the two germline ends. The CDR3 length is 11 residues. The chain's CDR3 is CASSLTETQYF. DNA for the CDR3: TGTGCCAGCAGCCTAACGGAGACCCAGTACTTC.

Comments on this clone: At the DNA level, this CDR3 is encoded by other sequences in the same sample as well. The V and J genes are TRBV28 and TRBJ1-2; D not resolved. Germline lookup yields CDR1 MDHEN and CDR2 SYDVKM. The CDR3 covers 10 residues. Trimming removed 6 bases at V and 6 bases at J, with 5 bases between. CDR3 residues: CASSSNGYTF. The CDR3 coding sequence is TGTGCCAGCAGCTCGAATGGCTACACCTTC.

The V call is TRBV27, the J call TRBJ1-5; 8 bases align to TRBD1. J lost 6 bases, V lost 2 bases, and 3 bases had no gene match. The CDR3 contains 14 residues. CDR1 and CDR2 from the germline V gene are MNHEY and SMNVEV (reference sequence). CDR3 nucleotides: TGTGCCAGCAGTTTACAGGGGGCGATTCAGCCCCAGCATTTT. The encoded protein is CASSLQGAIQPQHF.

This rearrangement joins TRBV28 to TRBJ2-1; TRBD2 matches 7 bases. V shed 2 bases, J shed 4 bases, and the junction held 8 bases outside the gene matches. The CDR3 is 16 residues long. The germline CDR1 and CDR2 sequences are MDHEN and SYDVKM. The CDR3 sequence is CASSLGGRAGYNEQFF. CDR3 nucleotides: TGTGCCAGCAGTTTAGGGGGGAGGGCCGGGTACAATGAGCAGTTCTTC.

The rearrangement uses TRBV30 and TRBJ2-1; TRBD1 or TRBD2 may be the D gene (5 bases each). Germline CDR1 reads GTSNPN; CDR2 reads SVGIG (reference sequence). There are 13 residues in the CDR3. Deletions cut 1 base from V and 10 bases from J, with 14 bases between. The chain's CDR3 is CAWSATLGVEQFF. For the CDR3, the DNA is TGTGCCTGGAGTGCTACTTTGGGGGTAGAGCAGTTCTTC.

CDR3 nucleotides: TGTGCCAGCACTGGCCGCGGGGAGCTGTTTTTT. This codes for CASTGRGELFF. This sequence joins TRBV12-3 or TRBV12-4 and TRBJ2-2; D remains ambiguous. This CDR3 is built from 11 residues. V lost 7 bases to trimming and J lost 7 bases, with 7 bases between them.

This chain uses TRBV28 with TRBJ2-5; 8 nucleotides align to TRBD2. V lost 11 bases, J lost 1 base, and 9 bases stayed unmatched. The CDR3 length is 14 residues. Germline V gene lookup returns CDR1 MDHEN and CDR2 SYDVKM. The CDR3 is CASVGGRLQETQYF. CDR3 in DNA: TGTGCCTCCGTCGGCGGGAGGCTCCAAGAGACCCAGTACTTC.

The gene calls are TRBV11-3 and TRBJ2-5, with D unresolved. CDR1 SGHNT and CDR2 YENEEA come from the germline V gene. The V end lost 8 bases, the J end lost 4 bases, and 14 bases lay between the germline ends. The CDR3 has 13 amino acids. The CDR3 DNA reads TGTGCCAGCTCGACCGGAGTAAGAGAGACCCAGTACTTC. The encoded protein is CASSTGVRETQYF.